The 15 T cell receptor beta chains presented below share a single source sample, sequenced in a study of blood T cell repertoires in COVID-19. The method was immunoSEQ multiplex PCR; TCRdb's version includes in-frame clones alone and lacks a portion of them. The repertoire holds 150,000 or so clones, with over 60% as singletons. The sequenced sample was peripheral blood. These receptors were collected from a man at least 80 years old with acute or convalescent COVID-19.

This clone was found once. The rearrangement uses TRBV5-1 and TRBJ2-1, with a tentative D call TRBD2 (5 bases). Germline-derived CDR1 and CDR2 are SGHRS and YFSETQ. With 3 bases removed from V and 5 bases from J, the gap between germline ends came to 12 bases. The CDR3 length is 14 residues. CDR3 loop: CASSSGYTDNEQFF. CDR3 nucleotides: TGCGCCAGCAGCTCGGGGTATACGGACAATGAGCAGTTCTTC.

V usage is TRBV6-5 and J usage is TRBJ2-5; D call uncertain. Germline values: CDR1 MNHEY, CDR2 SVGAGI. The CDR3 length is 14 residues. The V end was cut by 6 bases, the J end by 0 bases, with 11 bases between. CDR3 amino acids: CASRFLSYQETQYF. Here the CDR3 DNA reads TGTGCCAGCAGGTTCCTATCGTACCAAGAGACCCAGTACTTC.

The chain couples TRBV7-2 to TRBJ1-6, with 9 bases matching TRBD1. The ends lost 3 bases at V and 10 bases at J; junction bases unmatched: 7. The CDR3 consists of 15 residues. The V gene's germline CDR1 is SGHTA and CDR2 FQGNSA. The chain's CDR3 is CASSLPGTGLSPLHF. Here the CDR3 DNA reads TGTGCCAGCAGCTTGCCCGGGACAGGGTTGTCACCCCTCCACTTT.

This clone was observed once. The V gene is TRBV6-5, the J gene TRBJ2-3; TRBD2 is a possible D gene (6 bases). Trimming shortened V by 2 bases and J by 6 bases, and 12 bases separated the two germline ends. This CDR3 is 14 amino acids long. The germline CDR1 and CDR2 sequences are MNHEY and SVGAGI. The CDR3 reads CASSYDPGGDTQYF. As DNA, the CDR3 is TGTGCCAGCAGTTACGATCCCGGGGGTGATACGCAGTATTTT.

The chain is built from TRBV9 and TRBJ1-1, with D unresolved. This CDR3 is built from 15 residues. The V gene's germline CDR1 is SGDLS and CDR2 YYNGEE. Trimming removed 0 bases from V and 0 bases from J, with 9 bases in between. The CDR3 DNA reads TGTGCCAGCAGCGTAGCTACAGTAATGAACACTGAAGCTTTCTTT. As protein: CASSVATVMNTEAFF.

The chain links TRBV7-6 to TRBJ2-5, with D maybe TRBD1 (6 bases). CDR1 and CDR2 (germline): SGHVS, FNYEAQ. The germline V and J ends were trimmed by 4 bases and 5 bases, with 14 bases remaining between them. This CDR3 is built from 14 residues. For the CDR3, the DNA is TGTGCCAGCAGCTCAGGTGGGGGCCGCGAGACCCAGTACTTC. This sequence encodes CASSSGGGRETQYF.

The CDR3 coding sequence is TGCGCCAGCAGAGTCTCAGGGGTGTATGGCTACACCTTC. It encodes CASRVSGVYGYTF. The chain joins TRBV5-1 to TRBJ1-2, with D possibly TRBD1 on 6 matching bases. The CDR3 is 13 residues long. V lost 5 bases and J lost 5, with 13 bases in between. Germline CDR1 and CDR2: SGHRS and YFSETQ.

The chain carries TRBV6-6 and TRBJ1-1, with D maybe TRBD1 (5 bases). V lost 4 bases and J lost 2, with 8 bases in between. Germline CDR1 reads MNHNY; CDR2 reads SVGAGI (reference sequence). The CDR3 has 13 residues. CDR3 DNA sequence: TGTGCCAGCAGTTCGGGGGTAAACACTGAAGCTTTCTTT. Amino acids: CASSSGVNTEAFF.

The rearrangement uses TRBV19 and TRBJ1-1, with a tentative D call TRBD1 (5 bases). The germline CDR1 and CDR2 sequences are LNHDA and SQIVND (reference sequence). The CDR3 spans 16 residues. Trimming removed 3 bases from V and 1 base from J, with 15 bases in between. Here the CDR3 reads CASSIRQGLGNTEAFF. The DNA of the CDR3 is TGTGCCAGTAGTATCCGGCAGGGACTCGGGAACACTGAAGCTTTCTTT.

V is TRBV10-2 and J is TRBJ1-4, with D perhaps TRBD1 (6 bases). This CDR3 has 15 amino acids. Germline CDR1 reads WSHSY; CDR2 reads SAAADI. The germline V and J ends were trimmed by 0 bases and 4 bases, with 9 bases remaining between them. The CDR3 DNA sequence: TGCGCCAGCAGTGAGTCCACAGGGATTAATGAAAAACTGTTTTTT. It codes for CASSESTGINEKLFF.

The count of this clone is one. This chain links TRBV27 with TRBJ1-1; weak D call: TRBD1 (5 bases). Trimming removed 1 base from V and 2 bases from J, with 11 bases in between. Germline CDR1 and CDR2: MNHEY and SMNVEV (reference sequence). The CDR3 length is 15 residues. The chain's CDR3 is CASSLYPGKNTEAFF. Written as DNA, the CDR3 is TGTGCCAGCAGTTTATATCCAGGGAAAAACACTGAAGCTTTCTTT.

This clone has at least ten counts. Additional DNA sequences in this sample encode the identical CDR3. This chain links TRBV9 with TRBJ1-3, with D possibly being TRBD1 (6 bases). Per the germline V gene, CDR1 is SGDLS and CDR2 is YYNGEE. V lost 0 bases to trimming and J lost 2 bases, with 6 bases between them. This CDR3 is 14 amino acids long. CDR3 in amino acids: CASSVEGAGNTIYF. The CDR3 region has the DNA TGTGCCAGCAGCGTAGAGGGGGCTGGAAACACCATATATTTT.

The genes are TRBV3-1 (or the pseudogene TRBV3-2) and TRBJ1-2; no clear D. Per germline, CDR1 LGHDT and CDR2 YNNKEL (reference sequence). There are 14 residues in the CDR3. V was clipped by 1 base and J by 1 base, with 7 bases between them. CDR3 bases: TGTGCCAGCAGCCAAGCCCCAGTTAACTATGGCTACACCTTC. Residues: CASSQAPVNYGYTF.

This chain uses TRBV7-3 with TRBJ2-3; TRBD2 is a possible D gene (7 bases). Germline assignment: CDR1 SGHTA and CDR2 FQGTGA. The length of the CDR3 is 15 residues. V lost 9 bases to trimming and J lost 5 bases, with 21 bases between them. This CDR3 is CARGTAAGAGDTQYF. The CDR3 DNA reads TGTGCCAGGGGGACCGCGGCGGGGGCGGGAGATACGCAGTATTTT. Looking up the rest from reference TRBV7-3 and TRBJ2-3 gives the full variable domain: GAGVSQTPSNKVTEKGKYVELRCDPISGHTALYWYRQSLGQGPEFLIYFQGTGAADDSGLPNDRFFAVRPEGSVSTLKIQRTERGDSAVYLCARGTAAGAGDTQYFGPGTRLTVL.

V and J are TRBV25-1 and TRBJ1-2; 7 nucleotides align to TRBD1. The V segment lost 2 bases and the J segment 4 bases; nucleotides outside the gene matches: 16. Germline V gene lookup returns CDR1 MGHDK and CDR2 SYGVNS. CDR3 length: 18 amino acids. The CDR3 is CASSETPARTGRSYGYTF. CDR3 DNA: TGTGCCAGCAGTGAAACCCCGGCGAGGACAGGCCGTTCCTATGGCTACACCTTC.